This TCR beta chain was recovered during a study of shared clonotypes between healthy human individuals. In the study overall: Researchers assigned three CD4 naive, three CD4 memory, two CD8 naive and one CD8 memory plate to each donor.

Notes on the study in general: The study's rarefaction showed incomplete sorted-subset sequencing despite large depth. Investigators expected sequencing depth to affect clonotype sharing among donors.

The material for each subset, its genomic DNA, was split evenly across several immunoSEQ plates. Measured with immunoSEQ multiplex PCR; TCRdb has only the in-frame clones, and not every one. The sample has around 1,000,000 clones, about 72% seen once. With regard to this clone: Its antigen is unidentified.

The specimen was memory CD4+ T cells from PBMCs. Documented subset: CD45RA-negative fraction. The clonotype originates from a man aged 18 to 29 in good health. Some clones in this sample may be carry-over from other donors' samples.

CDR3 in amino acids: CASSLVVQETQYF. CDR3 bases: TGTGCCAGCAGCTTGGTAGTCCAAGAGACCCAGTACTTC. The gene calls are TRBV5-4 and TRBJ2-5, with D uncertain. Trimming removed 0 bases from V and 1 base from J, with 4 bases in between. Germline lookup yields CDR1 SGHNT and CDR2 YYREEE (reference sequence). The CDR3 is 13 amino acids.